The 23 T cell receptor beta chains in this list originate from one sample, sequenced in a study of cytomegalovirus exposure and HLA in healthy donors (dated by TCRdb to the late 2010s). The library was made by the immunoSEQ multiplex PCR assay. The multiplex PCR relied on a mix of 60 forward primers for TCR Vbeta segments and 13 reverse primers for TCR Jbeta segments. Imported from immuneACCESS, the table was reduced by TCRdb to in-frame sequences with V and J called. These copies leave out some clones; in studies compared against another copy, an unresolved V gene accounts for under half, and the cause of the remainder is not known. For this sample there are around 190,000 clones; over 75% appear just once. Approximately 0.55% of the sample lies in the top ten. Material for sequencing was PBMCs. Source of these receptors: a woman in her fifties or sixties in good health and CMV-seronegative.

This clone turned up a few times. The rearrangement uses TRBV5-1 and TRBJ2-7; weak D call: TRBD1 (5 bases). V was pared by 0 bases and J by 7 bases, with 8 bases between. The CDR3 consists of 12 residues. Germline lookup yields CDR1 SGHRS and CDR2 YFSETQ. The DNA for the CDR3 is TGCGCCAGCAGCTTGGAAGGGGAAGAGCAGTACTTC. Its translation: CASSLEGEEQYF.

This clone was recorded a few times. The rearrangement joins TRBV11-3 to TRBJ1-1; D gene uncertain. The V and J ends lost 5 bases and 3 bases respectively, with 10 bases between them. Germline V gene sequence: CDR1 SGHNT, CDR2 YENEEA. CDR3 length: 13 residues. The CDR3 region has the DNA TGTGCCAGCAGCAGAAGCTTCTACACTGAAGCTTTCTTT. This gives the protein CASSRSFYTEAFF.

The chain uses TRBV30 and TRBJ1-2; no reliable D call. V was shortened by 1 base and J by 4 bases, with 22 bases between the two germline ends. CDR1 and CDR2 (germline): GTSNPN, SVGIG (reference sequence). There are 17 residues in the CDR3. The CDR3 region is CAWSEGREPVWIYGYTF. CDR3 nucleotides: TGTGCCTGGAGTGAAGGGAGGGAGCCGGTCTGGATCTATGGCTACACCTTC.

This clone occurred once. The CDR3 sequence: CASSLVPGGDEQFF. The CDR3 DNA sequence: TGTGCCAGCAGCTTAGTCCCAGGGGGCGATGAGCAGTTCTTC. J is TRBJ2-1 and V is TRBV11-2; 8 bases line up with TRBD1. The germline gives CDR1 SGHAT, CDR2 FQNNGV. This CDR3 comprises 14 residues. V lost 1 base, J lost 8 bases, and 4 bases stayed unmatched.

The chain employs TRBV28 and TRBJ2-1, with 11 bases identical to TRBD1. This CDR3 comprises 15 residues. Per the germline V gene, CDR1 is MDHEN and CDR2 is SYDVKM. With 2 bases clipped from V and 6 bases from J, the junction kept 3 bases outside the gene matches. The CDR3 region is CASSLSGTGGNEQFF. CDR3 coding DNA: TGTGCCAGCAGTTTAAGCGGGACAGGGGGCAATGAGCAGTTCTTC. Looking up the rest from reference TRBV28 and TRBJ2-1 gives the full variable domain: DVKVTQSSRYLVKRTGEKVFLECVQDMDHENMFWYRQDPGLGLRLIYFSYDVKMKEKGDIPEGYSVSREKKERFSLILESASTNQTSMYLCASSLSGTGGNEQFFGPGTRLTVL.

J is TRBJ2-1 and V is TRBV10-3; TRBD2 matches at 9 bases. V shed 6 bases, J shed 2 bases, and the junction held 5 bases outside the gene matches. The CDR3 is 15 residues long. Germline assignment: CDR1 ENHRY and CDR2 SYGVKD. In nucleotides, the CDR3 is TGTGCCATCAGAGGGCGGGAGGGTACCTACAATGAGCAGTTCTTC. Translating it yields CAIRGREGTYNEQFF.

The chain joins TRBV9 to TRBJ2-1; D uncertain. This CDR3 is 12 amino acids long. The V end was cut by 4 bases, the J end by 7 bases, with 9 bases between. The V gene's germline CDR1 is SGDLS and CDR2 YYNGEE. The CDR3 DNA sequence: TGTGCCAGCAGCCGACACAGTAATGAGCAGTTCTTC. This encodes CASSRHSNEQFF.

The rearrangement uses TRBV4-2 and TRBJ2-7; TRBD1 aligns across 8 bases. The CDR3 extends over 14 amino acids. Germline CDR1 reads LGHNA; CDR2 reads YNFKEQ. Germline trimming cut 3 bases from V and 4 bases from J; bases unmatched to any gene: 5. The CDR3 sequence is CASSQDRVGYEQYF. As DNA, the CDR3 is TGTGCCAGCAGCCAGGACAGGGTAGGGTACGAGCAGTACTTC.

V gene TRBV5-1 combines with J gene TRBJ1-1; TRBD1 matches at 8 bases. V trimming: 0 bases; J trimming: 8 bases; junction bases outside the gene matches: 6. The CDR3 loop spans 14 amino acids. CDR1 is SGHRS, CDR2 YFSETQ, per germline. Here the CDR3 reads CASSLAGGLSEAFF. As DNA, the CDR3 is TGCGCCAGCAGCTTGGCAGGGGGCCTTTCGGAAGCTTTCTTT.

The gene calls are TRBV6-6 and TRBJ2-7; 10 positions match TRBD1. Germline loops: CDR1 MNHNY, CDR2 SVGAGI (reference sequence). The V and J ends lost 4 bases and 3 bases, in that order; junction bases with no gene match: 3. The CDR3 is 14 amino acids. CDR3 DNA: TGTGCCAGCAGTTTCGGGACAGGGGTCTACGAGCAGTACTTC. Protein product: CASSFGTGVYEQYF.

This clone was detected only once. The chain's CDR3 is CASKEPAGNTIYF. The CDR3 DNA sequence: TGCGCCAGCAAAGAGCCCGCTGGAAACACCATATATTTT. V and J are TRBV4-1 and TRBJ1-3, with D hard to call. V was clipped by 7 bases and J by 2 bases, with 9 bases between them. The CDR3 extends over 13 amino acids. Germline loops: CDR1 MGHRA, CDR2 YSYEKL.

The V call is TRBV4-1, the J call TRBJ2-3; D possibly corresponds to TRBD2 (6 bases). In germline, CDR1 is MGHRA, CDR2 YSYEKL. V was pared by 0 bases and J by 2 bases, with 12 bases between. The CDR3 runs 16 residues. CDR3 sequence reads: CASSQEGTRLTDTQYF. The CDR3 region has the DNA TGCGCCAGCAGCCAAGAAGGGACTCGCCTCACAGATACGCAGTATTTT.

V and J are TRBV15 and TRBJ2-7, with 9 positions matching TRBD1. The CDR3 covers 12 residues. From germline, CDR1 is LNHNV and CDR2 YYDKDF (reference sequence). With 8 bases clipped from V and 1 base from J, the junction kept 0 bases outside the gene matches. The DNA of the CDR3 is TGTGCCACCGGGACAGGGTCCTACGAGCAGTACTTC. It translates to CATGTGSYEQYF.

V is TRBV5-1 and J is TRBJ2-1, with 7 bases aligning to TRBD2. Germline V lookup: CDR1 SGHRS, CDR2 YFSETQ. The CDR3 is made up of 14 amino acids. After removal of 1 base from V and 6 bases from J, the junction contained 4 bases not matched to a gene. The CDR3, as DNA: TGCGCCAGCAGCTTGAGGACTAGTGCCAATGAGCAGTTCTTC. It yields the protein CASSLRTSANEQFF.

The rearrangement uses TRBV18 and TRBJ1-5, with 9 nucleotides matching TRBD1. Germline V gene sequence: CDR1 KGHSH, CDR2 LQKENI. V lost 3 bases and J lost 6; bases outside the gene matches: 6. This CDR3 region has 15 residues. This CDR3 is CASSPSRDRVQPQHF. As DNA, the CDR3 is TGTGCCAGCTCACCGTCCCGGGACAGGGTTCAGCCCCAGCATTTT.

The V gene is TRBV9, the J gene TRBJ2-1; TRBD2 aligns across 9 bases. The junction had 13 bases not matched to a gene; V was cut back by 0 bases and J by 6 bases. Germline CDR1 SGDLS, CDR2 YYNGEE. This CDR3 region has 18 residues. The chain's CDR3 is CASSVAPDFKRGVNEQFF. DNA of the CDR3: TGTGCCAGCAGCGTAGCCCCAGACTTCAAGCGGGGGGTCAATGAGCAGTTCTTC.

The gene calls are TRBV18 and TRBJ2-1; a weak D match, TRBD1 (6 bases). Germline V lookup: CDR1 KGHSH, CDR2 LQKENI. Trimming shortened V by 3 bases and J by 5 bases, and 8 bases separated the two germline ends. The CDR3 length is 13 residues. The CDR3 nucleotides read TGTGCCAGCTCACCTGAGGGGGACAATGAGCAGTTCTTC. This sequence encodes CASSPEGDNEQFF.

The gene calls are TRBV18 and TRBJ2-2, with unresolved D. CDR1 is KGHSH and CDR2 is LQKENI in the germline V gene. Trimming pared 4 bases from V and 0 bases from J, leaving 9 bases between. The CDR3 sequence is 15 residues long. The CDR3 protein is CASSLDTTNTGELFF. The DNA of the CDR3 is TGTGCCAGCTCACTCGACACGACGAACACCGGGGAGCTGTTTTTT.

The chain combines TRBV5-1 with TRBJ2-1; 10 bases agree with TRBD2. Germline V gene data show CDR1 as SGHRS and CDR2 as YFSETQ. The CDR3 is made up of 15 amino acids. V dropped 4 bases and J dropped 2; count of bases not matched to a gene: 3. Here the CDR3 DNA reads TGCGCCAGCAGCGCCGGGACTAGCGCCTACAATGAGCAGTTCTTC. Its translation: CASSAGTSAYNEQFF.

The chain recombines TRBV15 with TRBJ2-5; 7 nucleotides align to TRBD1. The CDR3 covers 15 residues. Per germline, CDR1 LNHNV and CDR2 YYDKDF (reference sequence). Trimming cost V 0 bases and J 4 bases; bases outside gene matches: 5. The CDR3 sequence: CATSRDGRQGETQYF. The CDR3 coding sequence is TGTGCCACCAGCAGAGATGGAAGACAGGGAGAGACCCAGTACTTC.

The rearrangement joins TRBV7-8 to TRBJ1-5, with TRBD1 matching over 7 bases. CDR3 size: 14 residues. The V gene's germline CDR1 is SGHVS and CDR2 FQNEAQ. Losses at the gene ends were 2 bases for V and 6 bases for J; bases not matched to a gene: 4. This CDR3 is CASSLLGGPQPQHF. The CDR3 DNA sequence: TGTGCCAGCAGCTTATTAGGGGGCCCTCAGCCCCAGCATTTT.

The chain couples TRBV29-1 to TRBJ2-1, with a tentative D call TRBD2 (5 bases). CDR3 length equals 13 residues. Trimming took off 0 bases at V and 7 bases at J, with 10 bases between the two ends. Per germline, CDR1 SQVTM and CDR2 ANQGSEA. The CDR3 here is CSVEDLRGNEQFF. The CDR3 coding sequence is TGCAGCGTTGAAGATCTTCGGGGTAATGAGCAGTTCTTC.

V gene TRBV2 combines with J gene TRBJ2-3; 9 nucleotides agree with TRBD1. The germline V gene encodes CDR1 SNHLY and CDR2 FYNNEI. J was trimmed by 4 bases and V by 9 bases; bases with no gene match: 11. This CDR3 has 15 amino acids. DNA for the CDR3: TGTGCCAGTTCCCCACAGGGGGCGGGCCCAGATACGCAGTATTTT. This codes for CASSPQGAGPDTQYF.